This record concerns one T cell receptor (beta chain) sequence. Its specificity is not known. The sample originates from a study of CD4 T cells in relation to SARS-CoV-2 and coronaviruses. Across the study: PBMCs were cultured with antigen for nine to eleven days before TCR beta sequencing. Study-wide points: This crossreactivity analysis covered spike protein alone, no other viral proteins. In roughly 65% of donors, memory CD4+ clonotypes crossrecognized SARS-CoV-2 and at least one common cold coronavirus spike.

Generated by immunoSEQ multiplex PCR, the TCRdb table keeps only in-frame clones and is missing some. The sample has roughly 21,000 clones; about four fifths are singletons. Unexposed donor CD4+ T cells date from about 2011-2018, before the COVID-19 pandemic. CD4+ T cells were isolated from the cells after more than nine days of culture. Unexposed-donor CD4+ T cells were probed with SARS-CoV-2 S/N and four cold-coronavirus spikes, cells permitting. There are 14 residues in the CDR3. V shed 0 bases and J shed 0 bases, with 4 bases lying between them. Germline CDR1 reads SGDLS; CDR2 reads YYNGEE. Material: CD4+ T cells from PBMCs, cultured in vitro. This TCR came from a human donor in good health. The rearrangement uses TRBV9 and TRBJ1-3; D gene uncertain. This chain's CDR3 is CASSVGNSGNTIYF. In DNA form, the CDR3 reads TGTGCCAGCAGCGTAGGGAACTCTGGAAACACCATATATTTT.